This is a list of T cell receptor beta chains from one sample in a study of T cells in Graves' hyperthyroidism and ophthalmopathy. TCRdb reanalysed the multiplex PCR reads using MiXCR and keeps one entry per CDR3 protein. The data show more than 350,000 distinct CDR3 sequences, about 15% seen once. The specimen was blood. The receptors originated from a woman younger than 45 with Graves' hyperthyroidism. CDR3s include the opening cysteine and the closing phenylalanine or tryptophan. A D gene is named only where the DNA matches it firmly. Some rows mark clone size as missing; the rest say once, few, many or name a class of expanded clone.

V	D	size	J	DNA	CDR3
TRBV20-1	TRBD2	many	TRBJ2-1	TGCAGTGCTAGCGGCGTCGCGGGAGTCTACAATGAGCAGTTCTTC	CSASGVAGVYNEQFF
TRBV20-1	-	-	TRBJ2-1	TGCAGTGCTACCAGAGGGGAACCGGCCCTTGCCAATGAGCAGTTCTTC	CSATRGEPALANEQFF
TRBV11-3	TRBD2	-	TRBJ2-2	TGTGCCAGCAGCTTTAGCGGGAGGGCGTCCTCCACCGGGGAGCTGTTTTTT	CASSFSGRASSTGELFF
TRBV11-2	-	many	TRBJ2-1	TGTGCCAGCAGCTTATATGCAGAATATGAGCAGTTCTTC	CASSLYAEYEQFF
TRBV20-1	-	few	TRBJ1-5	TGCAGTGCGCCCGGCCGGGGAAGCAATCAGCCCCAGCATTTT	CSAPGRGSNQPQHF
TRBV7-9	TRBD1	many	TRBJ2-3	TGTGCCAGCAGGGGACAGGGGTTGGATACGCAGTATTTT	CASRGQGLDTQYF
TRBV7-3	-	many	TRBJ2-2	TGTGCCAGCAGCCTAGCACAGAACACCGGGGAGCTGTTTTTT	CASSLAQNTGELFF
TRBV12-3/TRBV12-4	-	many	TRBJ2-7	TGTGCCAGCAGTTTAGAGTACGAGCAGTACTTC	CASSLEYEQYF
TRBV18	TRBD2	few	TRBJ2-2	TGTGCCAGCTCACCTGAAAGGCTACTAGCGGGAGGGCCTGCCACCGGGGAGCTGTTTTTT	CASSPERLLAGGPATGELFF
TRBV5-6	-	-	TRBJ1-1	TGTGCCAGCAGCTTGGATCTGGTAGAAGCTTTCTTT	CASSLDLVEAFF
TRBV25-1	-	-	TRBJ1-2	TGTGCCAGCAGCAATCCCGAACAGGGAGACTATGGCTACACCTTC	CASSNPEQGDYGYTF
TRBV4-1	-	once	TRBJ2-2	TGCGCCAGCAGCCAAGTAAATGGACAGAACACCGGGGAGCTGTTTTTT	CASSQVNGQNTGELFF
TRBV5-1	-	-	TRBJ1-1	TGCGCCAGCAGCTTGGGGGGGGACGCTGAAGCTTTCTTT	CASSLGGDAEAFF
TRBV30	-	few	TRBJ2-3	TGTGCCTGGAGTACGGGCCTTAGCACAGATACGCAGTATTTT	CAWSTGLSTDTQYF
TRBV20-1	TRBD1	many	TRBJ1-1	TGCAGTGCTAAACCCGGGACAGGGAACACTGAAGCTTTCTTT	CSAKPGTGNTEAFF
TRBV29-1	-	many	TRBJ1-1	TGCAGCGTTGCATCTTTCGGGATGGGGAACACTGAAGCTTTCTTT	CSVASFGMGNTEAFF
TRBV5-5	TRBD2	few	TRBJ2-3	TGTGCCAGCAGGCAACCGGGACTAGAGACAGATACGCAGTATTTT	CASRQPGLETDTQYF
TRBV18	TRBD2	few	TRBJ2-4	TGTGCCAGCTCACCAGCAGCGGGATACGACAAAAACATTCAGTACTTC	CASSPAAGYDKNIQYF
TRBV11-2	-	many	TRBJ2-7	TGTGCCAGCAGTTTAGACTACGAGCAGTACTTC	CASSLDYEQYF
TRBV10-1	-	-	TRBJ2-1	TGCGCCAGCAGTGAGTCACATGGGGGTACTGAGCAGTTCTTC	CASSESHGGTEQFF
TRBV28	TRBD1	-	TRBJ1-2	TGTGCCAGCAGCATTACCGGGACAGGAAGTAACTATGGCTACACCTTC	CASSITGTGSNYGYTF
TRBV2	-	many	TRBJ2-5	TGTGCCAGCAGTTCGACTGGAGCGGAGGAGACCCAGTACTTC	CASSSTGAEETQYF
TRBV19	TRBD1	-	TRBJ2-7	TGTGCCAGTAGTACGACAGGGGGAAACGAGCAGTACTTC	CASSTTGGNEQYF
TRBV7-2	TRBD1	-	TRBJ1-1	TGTGCCAGCAGCTTACGTCCAACAGGGGCCTATGAAGCTTTCTTT	CASSLRPTGAYEAFF
TRBV4-2	-	-	TRBJ2-1	TGTGCCAGCAGCCAAGACCTGGTTTCCTACAATGAGCAGTTCTTC	CASSQDLVSYNEQFF
TRBV28	TRBD2	many	TRBJ2-1	TGTGCCAGCAGTCTAGCGGGAAGGTACAATGAGCAGTTCTTC	CASSLAGRYNEQFF
TRBV18	-	many	TRBJ2-5	TGTGCCAGCTCACCACCGGCGGGTACGGAGACCCAGTACTTC	CASSPPAGTETQYF
TRBV20-1	-	-	TRBJ1-6	TGCAGTGCTATACCAAATGCCTTCTTATTTTCACCCCTCCACTTT	CSAIPNAFLFSPLHF
TRBV2	-	many	TRBJ2-6	TGTGCCGGAAGAAACAGGACCTCGGGGGCCAACGTCCTGACTTTC	CAGRNRTSGANVLTF
TRBV29-1	-	many	TRBJ2-3	TGCAGCGTTGAGGGGACCTCAGATACGCAGTATTTT	CSVEGTSDTQYF
TRBV20-1	-	-	TRBJ1-6	TGCAGTGCTACCCAGACAGTTCGTTCACCCCTCCACTTT	CSATQTVRSPLHF
TRBV28	-	-	TRBJ2-1	TGTGCCAGCATGGGGTACAATGAGCAGTTCTTC	CASMGYNEQFF
TRBV12-3/TRBV12-4	-	few	TRBJ2-1	TGTGCCAGCAGAGAGGGGGAAACTGAGCAGTTCTTC	CASREGETEQFF
TRBV3-1	-	many	TRBJ1-2	TGTGCCAGCAGCCAGTTACAGGATACTAACTATGGCTACACCTTC	CASSQLQDTNYGYTF